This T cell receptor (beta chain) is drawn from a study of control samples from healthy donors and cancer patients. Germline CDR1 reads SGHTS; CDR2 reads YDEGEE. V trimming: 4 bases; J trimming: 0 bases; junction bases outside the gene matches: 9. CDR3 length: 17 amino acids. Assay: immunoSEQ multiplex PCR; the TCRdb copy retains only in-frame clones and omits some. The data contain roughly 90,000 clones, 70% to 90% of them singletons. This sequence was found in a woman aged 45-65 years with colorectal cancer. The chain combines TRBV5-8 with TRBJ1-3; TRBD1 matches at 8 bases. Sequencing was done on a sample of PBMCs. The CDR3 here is CASSTDRVGLSGNTIYF. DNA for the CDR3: TGTGCCAGCAGCACGGACAGGGTAGGGCTCTCTGGAAACACCATATATTTT.